These 7 T cell receptor beta chains came from one sample sequenced in a study of T-cell reconstitution after alpha-beta-depleted transplantation in children. General study results and limits: Newly produced T cells mostly accounted for T-cell counts and diversity one year post-transplant.

Antigens of these TCRs are unknown. For TCRbeta, the library was prepared with unique molecular identifiers. One entry per CDR3 protein, called by TCRdb with MiXCR from the PCR reads. The sample consists of about 300,000 distinct CDR3 sequences, almost 8% of them appearing once. The source material was peripheral blood, sampled 360 days after TCRalphabeta/CD19-depleted stem cell transplant. These receptors came from a female patient younger than 10 who had a stem cell transplant for Fanconi anemia, so the T cells may come from the graft donor.

This clonotype was seen repeatedly, ten times or more. J is TRBJ2-3 and V is TRBV29-1; possibly TRBD1 or TRBD2 for D (5 bases each). The V gene lost 6 bases and the J gene lost 3 bases, with 25 bases spanning the gap. In germline, CDR1 is SQVTM, CDR2 ANQGSEA. The CDR3 contains 17 residues. The CDR3 sequence: CSVPGPGTGIKTDTQYF. The DNA of the CDR3 is TGCAGCGTGCCGGGACCTGGAACGGGGATTAAGACAGATACGCAGTATTTT.

The V and J genes are TRBV28 and TRBJ2-3, with 12 bases aligning to TRBD2. This CDR3 comprises 16 residues. The V and J ends lost 8 bases and 3 bases, in that order; junction bases with no gene match: 9. Germline V gene lookup returns CDR1 MDHEN and CDR2 SYDVKM. The CDR3 loop reads CASPPLAGGPTDTQYF. DNA of the CDR3: TGTGCCAGCCCGCCTCTAGCGGGAGGGCCGACAGATACGCAGTATTTT.

This clonotype was seen a single time. A much larger clonotype is one base distant, so this may be a read error. This chain uses TRBV5-1 with TRBJ2-3, with D tentatively TRBD1 (6 bases). Germline V gene data show CDR1 as SGHRS and CDR2 as YFSETQ. The CDR3 spans 16 residues. V lost 5 bases and J lost 1, with 17 bases in between. Here the CDR3 reads CASRELVGAGTDTQYF. The CDR3 region has the DNA TGCGCCAGCAGGGAACTAGTGGGGGCCGGCACAGATACGCAGTATTTT. Using reference TRBV5-1 and TRBJ2-3 for the parts outside the CDR3, the full variable domain is KAGVTQTPRYLIKTRGQQVTLSCSPISGHRSVSWYQQTPGQGLQFLFEYFSETQRNKGNFPGRFSGRQFSNSRSEMNVSTLELGDSALYLCASRELVGAGTDTQYFGPGTRLTVL.

This clonotype was recorded at least ten times. The V gene is TRBV4-3, the J gene TRBJ2-5; 11 positions match TRBD1. Germline values: CDR1 LGHNA, CDR2 YSLEER. V lost 4 bases and J lost 2; bases outside the gene matches: 6. The CDR3 is made up of 16 amino acids. The CDR3 coding sequence is TGCGCCAGCAGCCGCGGGACAGGGGGAAAACAAGAGACCCAGTACTTC. This translates into CASSRGTGGKQETQYF.

This clonotype was found many times. The chain is built from TRBV5-1 and TRBJ2-3, with 8 bases that match TRBD2. Germline lookup yields CDR1 SGHRS and CDR2 YFSETQ. With V trimmed by 5 bases and J by 2 bases, 7 bases remained unmatched. This CDR3 has 15 residues. CDR3 in DNA: TGCGCCAGCAGTCCCGGCGGGGGGACCACAGATACGCAGTATTTT. This translates into CASSPGGGTTDTQYF.

This clonotype was seen many times. V and J are TRBV9 and TRBJ2-7; the D is unclear. V gave up 2 bases and J gave up 6 bases, with 30 bases separating them. The CDR3 runs to 19 residues. Germline CDR1 and CDR2: SGDLS and YYNGEE. Written as DNA, the CDR3 is TGTGCCAGCAGCGTTTTCTCACATCCGTACAGCGCACCACATTCCGAGCAGTACGTC. Its translation: CASSVFSHPYSAPHSEQYV.

This clonotype was counted a few times. The V and J genes are TRBV9 and TRBJ2-2; no firm D call. Trimming pared 0 bases from V and 1 base from J, leaving 4 bases between. The CDR3 contains 14 residues. Germline CDR1 is SGDLS and CDR2 is YYNGEE. DNA for the CDR3: TGTGCCAGCAGCGTAGACTGGAACACCGGGGAGCTGTTTTTT. The encoded protein is CASSVDWNTGELFF. The full variable domain, rest sourced from reference TRBV9 and TRBJ2-2, is DSGVTQTPKHLITATGQRVTLRCSPRSGDLSVYWYQQSLDQGLQFLIQYYNGEERAKGNILERFSAQQFPDLHSELNLSSLELGDSALYFCASSVDWNTGELFFGEGSRLTVL.